What follows are 16 T cell receptor beta chains derived from one specimen sequenced in a study of cytomegalovirus exposure and HLA in healthy donors. With 60 Vbeta and 13 Jbeta primers, the PCR was carried out. Only in-frame clones appear in the TCRdb table, and some are missing; sequencing was by immunoSEQ multiplex PCR. The sample holds about 130,000 clones; around 78% are singletons and the top ten take roughly 3.5%. The specimen was PBMCs. These receptor sequences come from a man in his forties in good health and CMV-seronegative.

The chain recombines TRBV7-9 with TRBJ2-7; 7 positions match TRBD1. From germline, CDR1 is SEHNR and CDR2 FQNEAQ (reference sequence). V lost 10 bases and J lost 9; bases outside the gene matches: 15. The CDR3 has 13 amino acids. DNA of the CDR3: TGTGCCACGGAGACAGGGCGCTCTGACGGGCAGTACTTC. Translation gives CATETGRSDGQYF.

The genes are TRBV19 and TRBJ2-1; no clear D. V lost 8 bases to trimming and J lost 2 bases, with 7 bases between them. The CDR3 is made up of 12 amino acids. Germline V gene lookup returns CDR1 LNHDA and CDR2 SQIVND (reference sequence). The CDR3 sequence is CASSDTYNEQFF. In nucleotides, the CDR3 is TGTGCCAGTTCAGACACCTACAATGAGCAGTTCTTC.

The chain joins TRBV7-6 to TRBJ2-7; the match to TRBD1 covers 10 bases. The junction had 3 bases not matched to a gene; V was cut back by 4 bases and J by 3 bases. There are 14 residues in the CDR3. Per germline, CDR1 SGHVS and CDR2 FNYEAQ. CDR3 sequence reads: CASSYRDRGYEQYF. CDR3 DNA sequence: TGTGCCAGCAGCTACCGGGACAGGGGCTACGAGCAGTACTTC.

This chain links TRBV9 with TRBJ2-7, with D possibly TRBD1 on 6 matching bases. CDR1 is SGDLS and CDR2 is YYNGEE in the germline V gene. The V end lost 4 bases, the J end lost 6 bases, and 14 bases lay between the germline ends. There are 13 residues in the CDR3. Written as DNA, the CDR3 is TGTGCCAGCAGCACAAACAGGGCAGGCGAGCAGTACTTC. It codes for CASSTNRAGEQYF.

The chain links TRBV6-5 to TRBJ2-7; a possible D gene is TRBD2 (5 bases). Trimming took off 5 bases at V and 0 bases at J, with 11 bases between the two ends. The CDR3 sequence is 14 residues long. Germline lookup yields CDR1 MNHEY and CDR2 SVGAGI. The CDR3 reads CASSPPGNSYEQYF. The CDR3 DNA is TGTGCCAGCAGTCCACCGGGGAACTCCTACGAGCAGTACTTC.

This sequence joins TRBV27 and TRBJ1-1; TRBD1 might be the D (6 bases). V was pared by 5 bases and J by 3 bases, with 13 bases between. Germline CDR1 MNHEY, CDR2 SMNVEV (reference sequence). The CDR3 contains 14 residues. The CDR3 sequence: CASSPRQADTEAFF. CDR3 DNA: TGTGCCAGCAGTCCCAGACAGGCGGACACTGAAGCTTTCTTT.

V is TRBV4-1 and J is TRBJ1-1; a possible D gene is TRBD1 (5 bases). The V gene lost 0 bases and the J gene lost 6 bases, with 20 bases spanning the gap. Germline lookup yields CDR1 MGHRA and CDR2 YSYEKL. The CDR3 contains 17 residues. The DNA for the CDR3 is TGCGCCAGCAGCCAAGATACGGGAGGGAGGGGAGGGCCTGAAGCTTTCTTT. Protein: CASSQDTGGRGGPEAFF.

This clone was seen more than once but under ten times. The J gene is TRBJ2-7, the V gene TRBV18; no clear D gene. Trimming removed 3 bases at V and 3 bases at J, with 12 bases between. CDR1 is KGHSH and CDR2 is LQKENI in the germline V gene. The CDR3 contains 14 residues. The CDR3 bases are TGTGCCAGCTCACCGGGCCGTCAAGGCTACGAGCAGTACTTC. This translates into CASSPGRQGYEQYF.

The V and J genes are TRBV30 and TRBJ1-6; D is ambiguous. V shed 8 bases and J shed 4 bases, with 9 bases lying between them. CDR3 length equals 12 residues. Germline V CDR1 and CDR2: GTSNPN, SVGIG (reference sequence). CDR3 DNA: TGTGCCGGAGGCAGTTATAATTCACCCCTCCACTTT. Its protein product is CAGGSYNSPLHF.

This clone was detected a few times. The V gene is TRBV6-6, the J gene TRBJ2-7, with 11 bases identical to TRBD1. The CDR3 is 15 residues long. Germline CDR1 MNHNY, CDR2 SVGAGI (reference sequence). After removal of 6 bases from V and 6 bases from J, the junction contained 10 bases not matched to a gene. The CDR3 DNA follows: TGTGCCAGCAGACAACCGGGACAGGGGGATTTCGAGCAGTACTTC. Translated: CASRQPGQGDFEQYF.

The chain links TRBV9 to TRBJ1-2, with D tentatively TRBD1 (6 bases). Trimming pared 7 bases from V and 1 base from J, leaving 17 bases between. CDR1 and CDR2 (germline): SGDLS, YYNGEE. The CDR3 length is 15 residues. The CDR3 nucleotides read TGTGCCAGCGGACCAGGGGCCGCCTATAACTATGGCTACACCTTC. Its protein is CASGPGAAYNYGYTF.

V and J are TRBV9 and TRBJ2-3; 9 bases fit TRBD2. With 4 bases clipped from V and 8 bases from J, the junction kept 5 bases outside the gene matches. CDR1 and CDR2 from the germline V gene are SGDLS and YYNGEE. The CDR3 contains 13 residues. In nucleotides, the CDR3 is TGTGCCAGCAGCATTAGCGGGGGCACTACGCAGTATTTT. Translation gives CASSISGGTTQYF.

This clone has just a few counts. The chain couples TRBV27 to TRBJ1-1; 7 bases map to TRBD1. Germline CDR1 is MNHEY and CDR2 is SMNVEV (reference sequence). This CDR3 spans 16 amino acids. V gave up 4 bases and J gave up 5 bases; unmatched junction bases: 13. The CDR3 here is CASSSKTGSGKTEAFF. DNA for the CDR3: TGTGCCAGCAGTTCAAAGACAGGGTCGGGGAAAACTGAAGCTTTCTTT.

The gene calls are TRBV2 and TRBJ1-6; D uncertain. The CDR3 consists of 15 residues. The germline V gene encodes CDR1 SNHLY and CDR2 FYNNEI. V lost 3 bases and J 0 bases, leaving 6 bases between the germline ends. CDR3 coding DNA: TGTGCCAGCAGTGACACAAACTCCTATAATTCACCCCTCCACTTT. It is translated as CASSDTNSYNSPLHF.

By frequency in the sample, this clone is medium-sized. This rearrangement joins TRBV4-2 to TRBJ2-2; D might be TRBD2 (6 bases). The germline V and J ends were trimmed by 0 bases and 3 bases, with 11 bases remaining between them. Germline lookup yields CDR1 LGHNA and CDR2 YNFKEQ. The CDR3 spans 16 residues. CDR3 nucleotides: TGTGCCAGCAGCCAAGACGGTGGGGACTACACCGGGGAGCTGTTTTTT. It encodes CASSQDGGDYTGELFF.

On this clone: The identical CDR3 is also encoded by other nucleotide sequences in the sample. The V and J genes are TRBV7-9 and TRBJ1-6; D is unresolved. Germline loops: CDR1 SEHNR, CDR2 FQNEAQ (reference sequence). Deletions cut 5 bases from V and 8 bases from J, with 10 bases between. The CDR3 runs 13 residues. CDR3 nucleotides: TGTGCCAGCAGCCCATCCCGGGATTCACCCCTCCACTTT. Translating gives CASSPSRDSPLHF.